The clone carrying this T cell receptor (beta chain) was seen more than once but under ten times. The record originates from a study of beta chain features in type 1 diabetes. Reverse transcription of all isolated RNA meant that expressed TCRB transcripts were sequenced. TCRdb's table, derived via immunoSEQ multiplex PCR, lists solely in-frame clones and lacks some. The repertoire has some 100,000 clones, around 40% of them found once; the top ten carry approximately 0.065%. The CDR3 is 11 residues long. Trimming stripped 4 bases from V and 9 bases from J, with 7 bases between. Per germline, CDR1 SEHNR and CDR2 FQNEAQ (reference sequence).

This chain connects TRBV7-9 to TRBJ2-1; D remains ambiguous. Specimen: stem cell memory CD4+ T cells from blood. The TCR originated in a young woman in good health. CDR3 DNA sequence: TGTGCCAGCAGCTGGAGCAGTGAGCAGTTCTTC. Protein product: CASSWSSEQFF.